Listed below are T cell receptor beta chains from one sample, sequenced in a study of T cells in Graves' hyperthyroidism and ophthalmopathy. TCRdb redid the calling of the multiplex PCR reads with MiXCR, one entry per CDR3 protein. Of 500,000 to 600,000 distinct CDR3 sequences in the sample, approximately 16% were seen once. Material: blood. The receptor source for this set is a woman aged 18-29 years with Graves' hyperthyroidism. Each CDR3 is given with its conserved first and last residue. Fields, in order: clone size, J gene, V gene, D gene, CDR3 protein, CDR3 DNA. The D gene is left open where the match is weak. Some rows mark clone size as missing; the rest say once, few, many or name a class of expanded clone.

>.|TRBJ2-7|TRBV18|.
CASSPLSRMGVGFEQYF
TGTGCCAGCTCACCTCTCAGTCGGATGGGTGTAGGATTCGAGCAGTACTTC
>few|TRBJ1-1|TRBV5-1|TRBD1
CASSPNRGRFF
TGCGCCAGCAGCCCTAACAGGGGGCGATTCTTT
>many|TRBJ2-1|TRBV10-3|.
CAISARASNEQFF
TGTGCCATCAGTGCCCGGGCTAGCAATGAGCAGTTCTTC
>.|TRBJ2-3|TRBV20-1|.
CSASPGLVSTDTQYF
TGCAGTGCTAGTCCGGGACTCGTTAGCACAGATACGCAGTATTTT
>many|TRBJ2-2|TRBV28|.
CASSFFGVGANTGELFF
TGTGCCAGCAGTTTTTTCGGGGTCGGGGCGAACACCGGGGAGCTGTTTTTT
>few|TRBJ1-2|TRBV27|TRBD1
CASSRAGTGGEGYTF
TGTGCCAGCAGCCGAGCTGGGACAGGGGGTGAGGGCTACACCTTC
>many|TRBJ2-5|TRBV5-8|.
CASSLRLEQETQYF
TGTGCCAGCAGCTTGCGGCTGGAACAAGAGACCCAGTACTTC
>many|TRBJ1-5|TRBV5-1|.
CASNARVSNQPQHF
TGCGCCAGCAATGCTCGGGTCAGCAATCAGCCCCAGCATTTT
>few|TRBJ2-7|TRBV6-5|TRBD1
CASSYDRDRIGSYEQYF
TGTGCCAGCAGTTATGACCGGGACAGGATAGGGTCCTACGAGCAGTACTTC
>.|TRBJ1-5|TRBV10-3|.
CAISEAKGGAGNQPQHF
TGTGCCATCAGTGAGGCAAAGGGGGGGGCAGGCAATCAGCCCCAGCATTTT
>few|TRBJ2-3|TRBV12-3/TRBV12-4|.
CASSPGPTSTDTQYF
TGTGCCAGCAGTCCAGGACCTACTAGCACAGATACGCAGTATTTT
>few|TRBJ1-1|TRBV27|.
CASRPSGDRTPFF
TGTGCCAGCAGACCATCAGGGGACCGCACTCCTTTCTTT
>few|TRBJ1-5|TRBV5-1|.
CASSSGQFNQPQHF
TGCGCCAGCAGCTCCGGACAGTTCAATCAGCCCCAGCATTTT
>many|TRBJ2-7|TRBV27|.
CASSLQVMDEQYF
TGTGCCAGCAGTCTACAGGTAATGGACGAGCAGTACTTC
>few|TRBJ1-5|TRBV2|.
CASSDSRGNSNQPQHF
TGTGCCAGCAGTGACTCGAGGGGCAATAGCAATCAGCCCCAGCATTTT
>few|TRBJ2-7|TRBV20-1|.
CSAPTYRSTYLREQYF
TGCAGTGCCCCCACTTACAGGTCCACCTACCTACGGGAGCAGTACTTC
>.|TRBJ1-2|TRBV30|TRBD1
CAWSAPRTGLSYGYTF
TGTGCCTGGAGTGCCCCTAGGACAGGGTTAAGCTATGGCTACACCTTC
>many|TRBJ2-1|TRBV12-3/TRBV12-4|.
CASNSGVYNEQFF
TGTGCCAGCAACTCTGGAGTCTACAATGAGCAGTTCTTC
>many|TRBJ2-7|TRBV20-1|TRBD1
CSAPGQGAYEQYF
TGCAGTGCTCCGGGACAGGGGGCATACGAGCAGTACTTC
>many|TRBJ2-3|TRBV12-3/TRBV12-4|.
CASRWRQDKKGDTQYF
TGTGCCAGCAGGTGGCGGCAGGATAAAAAGGGAGATACGCAGTATTTT
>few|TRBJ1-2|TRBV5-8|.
CASSREGFYGYTF
TGTGCCAGCAGCCGGGAAGGGTTCTATGGCTACACCTTC
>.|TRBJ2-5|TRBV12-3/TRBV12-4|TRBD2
CASRRTGLAGETQYF
TGTGCCAGCAGAAGAACGGGACTAGCGGGCGAGACCCAGTACTTC
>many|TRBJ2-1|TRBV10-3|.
CAIAVGGSNEQFF
TGTGCCATAGCAGTCGGAGGGTCCAATGAGCAGTTCTTC
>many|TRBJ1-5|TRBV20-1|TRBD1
CSAREDRGQDQPQHF
TGCAGTGCTAGGGAGGACAGGGGGCAGGATCAGCCCCAGCATTTT
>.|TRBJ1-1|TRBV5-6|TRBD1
CASSWRGQGKTEAFF
TGTGCCAGCAGCTGGAGGGGACAGGGAAAGACTGAAGCTTTCTTT
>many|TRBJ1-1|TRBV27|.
CASSLYPGITEAFF
TGTGCCAGCAGTTTATATCCGGGTATCACTGAAGCTTTCTTT
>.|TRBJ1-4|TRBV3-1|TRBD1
CASSQERGRWSNEKLFF
TGTGCCAGCAGCCAAGAGAGGGGGCGATGGAGTAATGAAAAACTGTTTTTT
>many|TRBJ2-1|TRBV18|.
CASSSGRGVVNEQFF
TGTGCCAGCTCATCGGGACGGGGTGTGGTCAATGAGCAGTTCTTC